This T cell receptor (beta chain) was retrieved from a study of beta chain features in type 1 diabetes. Findings and caveats of the study: The naive, central memory and Treg TCRB repertoires looked more alike in patients than they did in healthy donors. Cells with high TCR expression could be over-represented when cDNA is sequenced. Shorter TCRB CDR3s, moderately but significantly so, were found in Type 1 diabetes patients in all four CD4+ subsets.

Worth noting for this clone: Its specificity is not known.

Investigators reverse transcribed all isolated RNA, so they sequenced expressed TCRB transcripts. TCRdb's copy holds only in-frame clones and misses some; the assay was immunoSEQ multiplex PCR. The data hold about 280,000 clones, with approximately 15% observed a single time. Purity of each sorted population was above 98%. What was sequenced was naive CD4+ T cells from blood. The receptor was derived from a man younger than 35 with type 1 diabetes.

CDR3 loop: CASSTTPQDSPLHF. The CDR3, as DNA: TGTGCCAGCAGTACCACACCGCAGGATTCACCCCTCCACTTT. This rearrangement joins TRBV6-5 to TRBJ1-6; D ambiguous. V was shortened by 5 bases and J by 8 bases, with 13 bases between the two germline ends. Germline V gives CDR1 MNHEY, CDR2 SVGAGI. CDR3 length equals 14 residues.